The TCR beta chain under discussion was sequenced for a study of tumor-infiltrating lymphocytes in localized non-small cell lung cancer. Study details: From each patient, both tumor and uninvolved lung, non-adjacent to tumor, were sampled.

CDR3 length: 13 residues. With 4 bases clipped from V and 5 bases from J, the junction kept 3 bases outside the gene matches. Germline lookup yields CDR1 SGHNT and CDR2 YYREEE (reference sequence). The method was immunoSEQ multiplex PCR; TCRdb's version includes in-frame clones alone and lacks a portion of them. The sample lists about 16,000 clones; over 70% were seen once. The TCR originated in a human donor with non-small cell lung cancer. The rearrangement links TRBV5-4 to TRBJ1-1, with TRBD1 identical over 9 bases. Sequencing was done on a sample of lung tumor tissue. For the CDR3, the DNA is TGTGCCAGCAGCCCGGACAGGGGTACTGAAGCTTTCTTT. The encoded protein is CASSPDRGTEAFF.